This is a list of T cell receptor beta chains from one sample in a study of T cells in localized non-small cell lung cancer. Here immunoSEQ multiplex PCR was the method, and the copy in TCRdb shows in-frame clones only, minus some. Among approximately 150,000 clones, 89% were seen once, and the ten largest hold 1.7%. The sample was peripheral blood, taken before any cancer treatment. These receptors came from a female donor aged 60 or older with stage I lung adenocarcinoma. Each CDR3 is given without its conserved first and last residue. Clone size is given for some rows only: seen once, a few or many times, or a class if the clone is expanded.

CDR3,V,size,J
ASSENPIAEKLF,TRBV10-2,NA,TRBJ1-4
ASSGLTLAGDTGELF,TRBV9,once,TRBJ2-2
ASSPRTSGKTYNEQF,TRBV11-1,NA,TRBJ2-1
ASRPQAANSVSEQY,TRBV7-2,NA,TRBJ2-7
ASSELGDGELF,TRBV2,NA,TRBJ2-2
ASSQGVLNEQY,TRBV4-1,few,TRBJ2-7
AWSVTRGLYEQY,TRBV30,NA,TRBJ2-7
SVGQLVGYNEQF,TRBV29-1,NA,TRBJ2-1
ASSSGDNPSTDTQY,TRBV11-3,NA,TRBJ2-3
ASSDRDRQETQY,TRBV7-9,NA,TRBJ2-5
ASSLVFSPTREEETQY,TRBV5-7,NA,TRBJ2-5
ATSATDNTDTQY,TRBV15,NA,TRBJ2-3
ASSLFFGTRFTTGGETQY,TRBV5-5,NA,TRBJ2-5
ASSYFGTTDTQY,TRBV6-6,NA,TRBJ2-3
ASSDSNGRAYEQY,TRBV28,NA,TRBJ2-7
ASSGSGLPNNEQF,TRBV5-1,NA,TRBJ2-1
ASSPGLAGGLETQY,TRBV5-4,once,TRBJ2-5
ASRNPSGDTGELF,TRBV27,once,TRBJ2-2
ASGGTSGPQETQY,TRBV2,NA,TRBJ2-5
ASRPDQWGGDTQY,TRBV27,once,TRBJ2-3
ASSLGTLTDTQY,TRBV5-4,NA,TRBJ2-3
ASSFGTQGRDEAF,TRBV11-3,NA,TRBJ1-1
ASSLGGVWDRDYEQY,TRBV7-9,once,TRBJ2-7
ASSPDRSSGNTIY,TRBV19,once,TRBJ1-3
ASSLEFRGTETQY,TRBV7-9,NA,TRBJ2-5
ASSVSQGLNTEAF,TRBV25-1,NA,TRBJ1-1
ASSLKGPLLSYT,TRBV5-6,NA,TRBJ1-2
ASSLAGGNTEAF,TRBV11-1,NA,TRBJ1-1
ASSQGGYSNQPQH,TRBV6-5,NA,TRBJ1-5
SARDRVSEKLF,TRBV29-1,NA,TRBJ1-4
ASSPLQGAGEQF,TRBV18,NA,TRBJ2-1
ASSARWGQSTDTQY,TRBV9,NA,TRBJ2-3
ASSLGPANYGYT,TRBV5-1,once,TRBJ1-2
AWRGQSNQPQH,TRBV30,NA,TRBJ1-5
ASSRGVDTEAF,TRBV18,NA,TRBJ1-1
ASSSILGTGTEQY,TRBV6-5,NA,TRBJ2-7
AWSSGSTQY,TRBV30,NA,TRBJ2-3
ASREGQANTEAF,TRBV6-5,NA,TRBJ1-1
ASSPPGQLYEQY,TRBV10-1,NA,TRBJ2-7
ASSETRTANYGYT,TRBV2,NA,TRBJ1-2
ASSLAPSGRYNEQF,TRBV5-1,NA,TRBJ2-1
ASSYGDSYNEQF,TRBV6-5,NA,TRBJ2-1
AWSVGPDTQY,TRBV30,NA,TRBJ2-3
ASSPLAGRQETQY,TRBV14,NA,TRBJ2-5
ASSGISRLAAVDTEAF,TRBV19,NA,TRBJ1-1
ASSFDGSRAGELF,TRBV7-3,NA,TRBJ2-2
ASSLSRPGQGFFGNQPQH,TRBV7-8,NA,TRBJ1-5
ASSLPDLGPHEQY,TRBV5-6,many,TRBJ2-7
AISDRADEKLF,TRBV10-3,NA,TRBJ1-4
AWSPKGAGGFEQF,TRBV30,NA,TRBJ2-1
ASSLPIAGGKEQY,TRBV28,once,TRBJ2-7
ASSSRLEAGWEQY,TRBV18,NA,TRBJ2-7
SASSNYGYT,TRBV20-1,NA,TRBJ1-2
ASSDYLGVGELF,TRBV6-4,NA,TRBJ2-2
ASRAAGGRTDTQY,TRBV6-5,once,TRBJ2-3
ASSSLTSREQY,TRBV28,NA,TRBJ2-7
SAIQGVSTDTQY,TRBV29-1,NA,TRBJ2-3
ASSLKAFSSYEQY,TRBV27,NA,TRBJ2-7
ASSETGTSTEQF,TRBV2,NA,TRBJ2-1